The 28 T cell receptor beta chains listed next were all sequenced from one sample in a study of blood T cell repertoires in COVID-19. TCRdb's table, derived via immunoSEQ multiplex PCR, lists solely in-frame clones and lacks some. The table shows some 220,000 clones, with 80% to 90% occurring only once. The sequenced sample consisted of PBMCs or T cells enriched from blood (not recorded which). The receptor source for this set is a young woman in a cohort exposed to, infected with or recovered from COVID-19 (not recorded which).

This clone was recorded a few times. The V and J genes are TRBV19 and TRBJ2-1; the D gene is possibly TRBD2 (5 bases). The V and J ends lost 5 bases and 9 bases respectively, with 14 bases between them. The CDR3 sequence is 13 residues long. Germline CDR1 LNHDA, CDR2 SQIVND (reference sequence). The CDR3 bases are TGTGCCAGTAGTGATCGCCTAGGAGGTGAGCAGTTCTTC. This translates into CASSDRLGGEQFF.

The chain employs TRBV6-4 and TRBJ2-5; 8 bases are a match to TRBD1. The CDR3 contains 15 residues. CDR1 and CDR2 (germline): MRHNA, SNTAGT. The junction had 6 bases not matched to a gene; V was cut back by 1 base and J by 5 bases. For the CDR3, the DNA is TGTGCCAGCAGTGACTTATCGGACAGGGCCGAGACCCAGTACTTC. Translated, it gives CASSDLSDRAETQYF.

The rearrangement uses TRBV5-1 and TRBJ2-2; D perhaps matches TRBD2 (5 bases). The CDR3 length is 16 residues. Germline assignment: CDR1 SGHRS and CDR2 YFSETQ. V was trimmed by 0 bases and J by 0 bases, leaving 9 bases between them. The CDR3 DNA reads TGCGCCAGCAGCTTGGGGACGGGAACGAACACCGGGGAGCTGTTTTTT. Its translation: CASSLGTGTNTGELFF. The whole variable domain, filled in from reference TRBV5-1 and TRBJ2-2, reads KAGVTQTPRYLIKTRGQQVTLSCSPISGHRSVSWYQQTPGQGLQFLFEYFSETQRNKGNFPGRFSGRQFSNSRSEMNVSTLELGDSALYLCASSLGTGTNTGELFFGEGSRLTVL.

Concerning this clone itself: Sequence at one end of the junction differs from germline and may be a read error. The CDR3 loop reads CAGGQVYEQYF. CDR3 DNA: TGCGCCGGGGGACAGGTCTACGAGCAGTACTTC. The rearrangement links TRBV6-5 to TRBJ2-7; 8 nucleotides align to TRBD1. The length of the CDR3 is 11 residues. CDR1 is MNHEY and CDR2 is SVGAGI in the germline V gene.

This clone was picked up a small number of times. The chain joins TRBV7-3 to TRBJ1-1; D is unclear. This CDR3 spans 15 amino acids. Deletions cut 0 bases from V and 0 bases from J, with 8 bases between. Germline assignment: CDR1 SGHTA and CDR2 FQGTGA. The CDR3 DNA reads TGTGCCAGCAGCTTAACCCCCGCGATGAACACTGAAGCTTTCTTT. Its protein product is CASSLTPAMNTEAFF.

This clone was found once. V is TRBV3-1 (or the pseudogene TRBV3-2) and J is TRBJ2-5; possibly TRBD1 for D (5 bases). Trimming took 1 base from V and 5 from J, leaving 14 bases between them. Germline V gene sequence: CDR1 LGHDT, CDR2 YNNKEL (reference sequence). The CDR3 totals 15 residues. The CDR3 region has the DNA TGTGCCAGCAGCCAAGTTGGACACCCATCGGAGACCCAGTACTTC. Translating gives CASSQVGHPSETQYF.

CDR3 loop: CASGVGGALSTQYF. The CDR3 DNA reads TGTGCCAGCGGGGTAGGCGGGGCCCTTTCCACGCAGTATTTT. The genes are TRBV7-9 and TRBJ2-3; tentative D call: TRBD2 (6 bases). The V and J ends lost 8 bases and 9 bases respectively, with 21 bases between them. The length of the CDR3 is 14 residues. Germline V gene data show CDR1 as SEHNR and CDR2 as FQNEAQ (reference sequence).

V usage is TRBV7-6 and J usage is TRBJ1-1; 11 bases agree with TRBD1. With 4 bases clipped from V and 7 bases from J, the junction kept 5 bases outside the gene matches. The CDR3 contains 14 residues. The germline gives CDR1 SGHVS, CDR2 FNYEAQ. The CDR3 here is CASSWGQGGSEAFF. The CDR3 DNA sequence: TGTGCCAGCAGCTGGGGACAGGGGGGGAGTGAAGCTTTCTTT. Filled out from reference TRBV7-6 and TRBJ1-1, the complete variable domain reads GAGVSQSPRYKVTKRGQDVALRCDPISGHVSLYWYRQALGQGPEFLTYFNYEAQQDKSGLPNDRFSAERPEGSISTLTIQRTEQRDSAMYRCASSWGQGGSEAFFGQGTRLTVV.

This sequence joins TRBV15 and TRBJ1-4, with D uncertain. Trimming shortened V by 6 bases and J by 7 bases, and 12 bases separated the two germline ends. The CDR3 covers 13 residues. CDR1 is LNHNV and CDR2 is YYDKDF in the germline V gene (reference sequence). CDR3 in DNA: TGTGCCACCAGTAGGAGGGTTGGTGAAAAACTGTTTTTT. It codes for CATSRRVGEKLFF.

The rearrangement joins TRBV5-1 to TRBJ2-7, with TRBD1 identical over 8 bases. The germline CDR1 and CDR2 sequences are SGHRS and YFSETQ. The length of the CDR3 is 16 residues. V was pared by 0 bases and J by 2 bases, with 7 bases of the junction left unmatched. The CDR3, as DNA: TGCGCCAGCAGCTTGGCCGGACAGGGTGCCCCCTACGAGCAGTACTTC. Residues: CASSLAGQGAPYEQYF.

J is TRBJ1-2 and V is TRBV6-5; weak D call: TRBD1 (6 bases). Trimming took off 0 bases at V and 0 bases at J, with 8 bases between the two ends. This CDR3 region has 15 residues. Germline V gives CDR1 MNHEY, CDR2 SVGAGI. CDR3 DNA sequence: TGTGCCAGCAGTTACTCGGGACAAACTAACTATGGCTACACCTTC. It translates to CASSYSGQTNYGYTF.

The V gene is TRBV24-1, the J gene TRBJ2-1, with D possibly matching TRBD2 (5 bases). V lost 0 bases, J lost 1 base, and 9 bases lay in between. This CDR3 is 16 amino acids long. Germline-derived CDR1 and CDR2 are KGHDR and SFDVKD. As DNA, the CDR3 is TGTGCCACCAGTGATTTGACCGGGGAGTCCTACAATGAGCAGTTCTTC. Protein sequence: CATSDLTGESYNEQFF.

This clone showed up just a few times. The chain joins TRBV19 to TRBJ1-4; 8 bases fit TRBD1. This CDR3 spans 19 amino acids. The germline V gene has CDR1 LNHDA and CDR2 SQIVND (reference sequence). Unmatched junction bases numbered 21, after V lost 4 bases and J lost 8 bases. DNA for the CDR3: TGTGCCAGTAGTAATACCGCGACAGGGGCGACTGTTAATCGCGAAAAACTGTTTTTT. Translation: CASSNTATGATVNREKLFF.

The chain couples TRBV3-1 (or the pseudogene TRBV3-2) to TRBJ2-3, with a weak D call TRBD1 (5 bases). Germline V lookup: CDR1 LGHDT, CDR2 YNNKEL (reference sequence). The CDR3 loop spans 17 amino acids. V lost 1 base, J lost 2 bases, and 16 bases lay in between. CDR3 in DNA: TGTGCCAGCAGCCAAGTGGGGTCCAGGGTAGTCACAGATACGCAGTATTTT. Its protein product is CASSQVGSRVVTDTQYF.

The chain combines TRBV27 with TRBJ1-5; 8 bases are shared with TRBD1. Looked up from germline, CDR1 is MNHEY and CDR2 is SMNVEV (reference sequence). Trimming removed 5 bases from V and 3 bases from J; junction bases left unmatched: 12. CDR3 length: 17 amino acids. CDR3 nucleotides: TGTGCCAGCAGTGGCCCAGGGGGCGCAGGGAACAATCAGCCCCAGCATTTT. Protein product: CASSGPGGAGNNQPQHF.

In DNA, the CDR3 is TGTGCCAGCAGCGCGGAGGGGAACACTGAAGCTTTCTTT. Residues: CASSAEGNTEAFF. The chain uses TRBV5-5 and TRBJ1-1, with D unclear. Germline lookup yields CDR1 SGHKS and CDR2 YYEKEE (reference sequence). This CDR3 has 13 residues. V gave up 4 bases and J gave up 1 base, with 8 bases separating them.

The V call is TRBV18, the J call TRBJ2-7; D might be TRBD1 (6 bases). Trimming cost V 3 bases and J 1 base, with 13 bases left between them. The CDR3 is 15 residues long. Germline loops: CDR1 KGHSH, CDR2 LQKENI. CDR3 nucleotides: TGTGCCAGCTCACCTGGGGGCGGTGGATCCTACGAGCAGTACTTC. This translates into CASSPGGGGSYEQYF.

The chain employs TRBV9 and TRBJ2-3; 11 positions match TRBD2. Germline V lookup: CDR1 SGDLS, CDR2 YYNGEE. V shed 3 bases and J 5 bases; nucleotides not matched to a gene: 8. The CDR3 spans 16 residues. The CDR3 nucleotides are TGTGCCAGCAGCGCCGTAGCGGGGGGGCAGGTAGATACGCAGTATTTT. Translated: CASSAVAGGQVDTQYF.

The chain combines TRBV18 with TRBJ1-2; 7 nucleotides line up with TRBD1. Trimming at V came to 5 bases and at J to 4 bases, leaving 13 bases not matched to a gene. From germline, CDR1 is KGHSH and CDR2 LQKENI. The CDR3 length is 16 residues. The CDR3 here is CASSEGQDTFFYGYTF. Here the CDR3 DNA reads TGTGCCAGCTCAGAAGGACAGGACACCTTTTTCTATGGCTACACCTTC. The complete variable domain, with remaining parts taken from reference TRBV18 and TRBJ1-2, reads NAGVMQNPRHLVRRRGQEARLRCSPMKGHSHVYWYRQLPEEGLKFMVYLQKENIIDESGMPKERFSAEFPKEGPSILRIQQVVRGDSAAYFCASSEGQDTFFYGYTFGSGTRLTVV.

The chain links TRBV5-4 to TRBJ1-3, with D possibly TRBD1 on 6 matching bases. This CDR3 comprises 14 residues. The germline V gene encodes CDR1 SGHNT and CDR2 YYREEE (reference sequence). V shed 7 bases and J shed 8 bases, with 19 bases lying between them. The CDR3 coding sequence is TGTGCCAGCGCGATGGGGGCGCGATCGGACACCATATATTTT. It encodes CASAMGARSDTIYF.

V usage is TRBV7-2 and J usage is TRBJ2-1; 10 bases align to TRBD1. The germline V gene has CDR1 SGHTA and CDR2 FQGNSA. V gave up 3 bases and J gave up 7 bases; unmatched junction bases: 12. The CDR3 is 17 residues long. As DNA, the CDR3 is TGTGCCAGCAGCTTTGCCCCCGGGACAGGGGATGGTAATGAGCAGTTCTTC. Protein product: CASSFAPGTGDGNEQFF.

The chain employs TRBV29-1 and TRBJ1-5; D is perhaps TRBD1 (5 bases). The CDR3 has 12 residues. CDR1 SQVTM and CDR2 ANQGSEA come from the germline V gene. The V end was cut by 6 bases, the J end by 10 bases, with 16 bases between. The CDR3 region is CSVGGLQEPQHF. The CDR3 DNA sequence: TGCAGCGTCGGGGGTCTGCAGGAACCCCAGCATTTT.

This rearrangement joins TRBV24-1 to TRBJ2-2; 12 bases align to TRBD2. With V trimmed by 5 bases and J by 3 bases, 0 bases remained unmatched. The V gene's germline CDR1 is KGHDR and CDR2 SFDVKD. CDR3 length: 15 residues. For the CDR3, the DNA is TGTGCCACCAGTGGACTAGCGGGAGACACCGGGGAGCTGTTTTTT. Translation gives CATSGLAGDTGELFF.

This clone was observed once. J is TRBJ1-2 and V is TRBV12-3 or TRBV12-4, with a tentative D call TRBD1 (6 bases). V was pared by 6 bases and J by 7 bases, with 15 bases between. The CDR3 consists of 13 residues. CDR3 amino acids: CASSPTGFRGYTF. The CDR3, as DNA: TGTGCCAGCAGCCCTACAGGGTTTCGTGGCTACACCTTC.

The chain employs TRBV28 and TRBJ1-2, with D uncertain. Germline-derived CDR1 and CDR2 are MDHEN and SYDVKM. Deletions cut 4 bases from V and 3 bases from J, with 12 bases between. The CDR3 consists of 14 residues. DNA of the CDR3: TGTGCCAGCAGTTCGGACGGGAGGGACTATGGCTACACCTTC. Translating gives CASSSDGRDYGYTF.

V and J are TRBV9 and TRBJ1-1; D possibly corresponds to TRBD1 (5 bases). Germline V lookup: CDR1 SGDLS, CDR2 YYNGEE. This CDR3 region has 16 residues. Trimming took off 0 bases at V and 3 bases at J, with 15 bases between the two ends. In DNA form, the CDR3 reads TGTGCCAGCAGCGTAGCTTTGGGAGGGGCGGACACTGAAGCTTTCTTT. Translation gives CASSVALGGADTEAFF.

The rearrangement uses TRBV5-1 and TRBJ1-1; TRBD1 might be the D (5 bases). Germline values: CDR1 SGHRS, CDR2 YFSETQ. The ends were cut back, 0 bases at V and 7 bases at J, with 10 bases in the middle. The CDR3 contains 13 residues. The CDR3 reads CASSLAWGGEAFF. CDR3 sequence (DNA): TGCGCCAGCAGCTTGGCCTGGGGGGGTGAAGCTTTCTTT. Filled out from reference TRBV5-1 and TRBJ1-1, the complete variable domain reads KAGVTQTPRYLIKTRGQQVTLSCSPISGHRSVSWYQQTPGQGLQFLFEYFSETQRNKGNFPGRFSGRQFSNSRSEMNVSTLELGDSALYLCASSLAWGGEAFFGQGTRLTVV.

This chain links TRBV2 with TRBJ2-7; 7 bases agree with TRBD1. The germline CDR1 and CDR2 sequences are SNHLY and FYNNEI. Losses at the gene ends were 6 bases for V and 4 bases for J; bases not matched to a gene: 9. This CDR3 is built from 14 residues. CDR3 sequence (DNA): TGTGCCAGCAGGGGTAGGACAGGAATTTACGAGCAGTACTTC. This codes for CASRGRTGIYEQYF.